This TCR beta chain was obtained from a study of vaccination and CD4 T cells after COVID-19. Study as a whole: Cells were stimulated with overlapping spike peptide pools from SARS-CoV-2, HCoV-NL63, HCoV-OC43 and HCoV-229E. Controls used CEFX viral epitopes (positive), HIV-1 Nef peptides (negative), or no peptide. Overall study results and limits: The rise in median SARS-CoV-2-reactive clonotypes, from approximately 23 to 38, was not significant.

Treatment indicated: roughly 11-day PBMC culture with coronavirus spike peptide pools or control peptides (ViraFEST assay). Researchers used the Oncomine TCR Beta short-read assay to sequence DNA from cultured CD4+ T cells. MiXCR, run by TCRdb on the PCR reads, gives a single entry per CDR3 protein. Altogether 20,000 to 30,000 distinct CDR3 sequences are present, around 69% being singletons, with the ten largest covering roughly 21%. With regard to this clonotype: The antigen remains undetermined.

Germline lookup yields CDR1 MNHEY and CDR2 SMNVEV (reference sequence). This CDR3 has 14 amino acids. Trimming took 3 bases from V and 6 from J, leaving 14 bases between them. This clonotype was sampled from a human donor who received a COVID-19 vaccine. V gene TRBV27 combines with J gene TRBJ1-2; the D gene is possibly TRBD1 (5 bases). Sequencing was performed on CD4+ T cells from blood, cultured in vitro, taken after SARS-CoV-2 vaccination. CDR3 DNA: TGTGCCAGCAGTTTCCGGGACGGAAGAAATGGCTACACCTTC. Translated, it gives CASSFRDGRNGYTF.